The rows below give T cell receptor beta chains drawn from one sample of a study of early T cells in non-severe SARS-CoV-2 infection. A single record per CDR3 protein comes from TCRdb applying MiXCR to the 5' RACE reads. The profile covers tens of thousands of distinct CDR3 sequences, with 4.5% appearing a single time and less than 7.5% taken by the ten largest. The sequencing input was whole blood. These receptors were collected from an adult who was a healthcare worker with PCR-confirmed SARS-CoV-2 infection or an uninfected control (not recorded which). Each CDR3 is given with its conserved first and last residue. The order of the fields is D gene, clone size, J gene, V gene, CDR3 protein, CDR3 DNA. D genes are given only for firm matches. Only part of the rows carry a size: once, few, many, or a class if the clone is expanded.

D: -; size: few; J: TRBJ2-3; V: TRBV19; CDR3: CASRLSDSDTQYF; DNA: TGTGCCAGTAGACTCAGCGATTCAGATACGCAGTATTTT
D: TRBD2; size: many; J: TRBJ2-2; V: TRBV4-3; CDR3: CASSWGLAANTGELFF; DNA: TGCGCCAGCAGCTGGGGACTAGCGGCGAACACCGGGGAGCTGTTTTTT
D: -; size: many; J: TRBJ2-2; V: TRBV6-5; CDR3: CASNRGANTGELFF; DNA: TGTGCCAGCAATCGGGGCGCGAACACCGGGGAGCTGTTTTTT
D: TRBD2; size: many; J: TRBJ2-3; V: TRBV18; CDR3: CASSHNRLAGSADTQYF; DNA: TGTGCCAGCTCACACAACCGACTAGCGGGGTCTGCAGATACGCAGTATTTT
D: -; size: many; J: TRBJ1-3; V: TRBV9; CDR3: CASSVAGSGNTIYF; DNA: TGTGCCAGCAGCGTAGCAGGCTCTGGAAACACCATATATTTT
D: -; size: -; J: TRBJ1-6; V: TRBV7-2; CDR3: CASSAHAQGRGNSPLHF; DNA: TGTGCCAGCAGCGCCCACGCCCAGGGGAGAGGTAATTCACCCCTCCACTTT
D: -; size: few; J: TRBJ2-5; V: TRBV4-1; CDR3: CASSQVTGQETQYF; DNA: TGCGCCAGCAGCCAAGTCACAGGGCAAGAGACCCAGTACTTC
D: -; size: many; J: TRBJ2-5; V: TRBV19; CDR3: CASSIAARAGTQYF; DNA: TGTGCCAGTAGTATAGCGGCTAGAGCAGGGACCCAGTACTTC
D: -; size: many; J: TRBJ1-1; V: TRBV3-1; CDR3: CASSRLPAGRNTEAFF; DNA: TGTGCCAGCAGCCGTCTTCCGGCGGGGAGGAACACTGAAGCTTTCTTT
D: -; size: few; J: TRBJ1-5; V: TRBV5-6; CDR3: CASSFGISNQPQHF; DNA: TGTGCCAGCAGCTTCGGTATTAGCAATCAGCCCCAGCATTTT
D: -; size: -; J: TRBJ2-5; V: TRBV11-2; CDR3: CASSLRRYQETQYF; DNA: TGTGCCAGCAGCCTGAGACGGTACCAAGAGACCCAGTACTTC
D: TRBD1; size: many; J: TRBJ1-1; V: TRBV14; CDR3: CASSQAGQGEFRGTEAFF; DNA: TGTGCCAGCAGCCAAGCTGGACAGGGAGAATTTCGCGGCACTGAAGCTTTCTTT
D: TRBD1; size: many; J: TRBJ1-2; V: TRBV7-8; CDR3: CASSPETGYYGYTF; DNA: TGTGCCAGCAGCCCGGAGACAGGGTACTATGGCTACACCTTC
D: -; size: many; J: TRBJ1-5; V: TRBV19; CDR3: CASSTGREVEPQHF; DNA: TGTGCCAGTAGTACAGGCCGGGAGGTAGAGCCCCAGCATTTT
D: TRBD1; size: many; J: TRBJ2-1; V: TRBV30; CDR3: CAWTDRGLYNEQFF; DNA: TGTGCCTGGACGGACAGGGGGCTCTATAATGAGCAGTTCTTC
D: -; size: many; J: TRBJ2-1; V: TRBV12-2; CDR3: CASRLGTSGGNEQFF; DNA: TGTGCAAGTCGCTTAGGCACTAGTGGGGGCAATGAGCAGTTCTTC
D: -; size: many; J: TRBJ1-5; V: TRBV7-2; CDR3: CASSSMQGDMGNQPQHF; DNA: TGTGCCAGCAGCTCCATGCAAGGGGATATGGGCAATCAGCCCCAGCATTTT
D: TRBD1; size: many; J: TRBJ1-2; V: TRBV27; CDR3: CASRRDRNYGYTF; DNA: TGTGCCAGCAGGCGGGACAGGAACTATGGCTACACCTTC
D: -; size: many; J: TRBJ1-2; V: TRBV12-3/TRBV12-4; CDR3: CASSLGLGSYTF; DNA: TGTGCCAGCAGCCTGGGACTCGGGAGCTACACCTTC
D: -; size: many; J: TRBJ2-1; V: TRBV5-1; CDR3: CASSYHRDLYNEQFF; DNA: TGCGCCAGCAGCTACCACCGGGACCTGTACAATGAGCAGTTCTTC
D: -; size: few; J: TRBJ2-4; V: TRBV5-1; CDR3: CASSLRQAKNIQYF; DNA: TGCGCCAGCAGCTTGAGACAAGCCAAAAACATTCAGTACTTC
D: -; size: -; J: TRBJ1-1; V: TRBV5-1; CDR3: CASRNRGLPRGLNTEAFF; DNA: TGCGCCAGCAGAAATCGGGGACTTCCGAGGGGCTTGAACACTGAAGCTTTCTTT
D: -; size: many; J: TRBJ2-3; V: TRBV6-5; CDR3: CASSSSGRDTQYF; DNA: TGTGCCAGCAGTTCCAGCGGTAGGGATACGCAGTATTTT
D: -; size: few; J: TRBJ2-7; V: TRBV6-2/TRBV6-3; CDR3: CASSYRQGHTYEQYF; DNA: TGTGCCAGCAGTTACAGGCAGGGACACACCTACGAGCAGTACTTC
D: -; size: few; J: TRBJ2-1; V: TRBV5-5; CDR3: CASSTGSLNEQFF; DNA: TGTGCCAGCAGCACGGGAAGTTTGAATGAGCAGTTCTTC
D: TRBD2; size: many; J: TRBJ2-1; V: TRBV6-6; CDR3: CASSYISGGVGNEQFF; DNA: TGTGCCAGCAGTTACATCAGCGGGGGGGTTGGAAATGAGCAGTTCTTC
D: -; size: few; J: TRBJ2-3; V: TRBV2; CDR3: CASSDNSDTQYF; DNA: TGTGCCAGCAGTGATAATTCAGATACGCAGTATTTT
D: -; size: -; J: TRBJ2-1; V: TRBV5-1; CDR3: CASSPRGGNEQFF; DNA: TGCGCCAGCAGCCCGAGAGGGGGGAATGAGCAGTTCTTC
D: -; size: few; J: TRBJ1-2; V: TRBV3-1; CDR3: CASSQDPVYGYTF; DNA: TGTGCCAGCAGCCAAGATCCGGTTTATGGCTACACCTTC
D: -; size: many; J: TRBJ1-6; V: TRBV3-1; CDR3: CASSSGVAYNSPLHF; DNA: TGTGCCAGCAGTTCGGGCGTCGCCTATAATTCACCCCTCCACTTT
D: -; size: -; J: TRBJ2-1; V: TRBV5-1; CDR3: CASSLEGQGEQFF; DNA: TGCGCCAGCAGCTTGGAGGGGCAAGGTGAGCAGTTCTTC
D: -; size: many; J: TRBJ2-2; V: TRBV5-8; CDR3: CASSSGSLRSGELFF; DNA: TGTGCCAGCAGCTCCGGGAGCCTTCGGTCCGGGGAGCTGTTTTTT
D: -; size: many; J: TRBJ2-1; V: TRBV11-2; CDR3: CASSGGFPYNEQFF; DNA: TGTGCCAGCAGTGGGGGTTTCCCCTACAATGAGCAGTTCTTC
D: TRBD2; size: many; J: TRBJ2-1; V: TRBV7-3; CDR3: CASSSGLATDEQFF; DNA: TGTGCCAGCAGCTCCGGACTAGCTACCGATGAGCAGTTCTTC
D: -; size: few; J: TRBJ2-3; V: TRBV6-1; CDR3: CASSVTGTLDTQYF; DNA: TGTGCCAGCAGTGTGACAGGTACTCTCGATACGCAGTATTTT
D: TRBD1; size: many; J: TRBJ2-5; V: TRBV10-3; CDR3: CAIRRTGGSQETQYF; DNA: TGTGCCATCAGGAGGACAGGGGGTTCCCAAGAGACCCAGTACTTC
D: TRBD1; size: -; J: TRBJ2-5; V: TRBV2; CDR3: CASSITGTGLQETQYF; DNA: TGTGCCAGCAGTATAACCGGGACAGGGCTCCAAGAGACCCAGTACTTC
D: TRBD2; size: few; J: TRBJ2-3; V: TRBV19; CDR3: CASSTRLAGEADTQYF; DNA: TGTGCCAGTAGTACAAGACTAGCGGGAGAGGCAGATACGCAGTATTTT
D: TRBD1; size: few; J: TRBJ2-2; V: TRBV11-2; CDR3: CASSHSGQGAGELFF; DNA: TGCGCCAGCAGCCACTCGGGACAGGGGGCCGGGGAGCTGTTTTTT
D: -; size: many; J: TRBJ1-2; V: TRBV5-1; CDR3: CASSPPLEDGYTF; DNA: TGCGCCAGCAGCCCCCCCCTAGAGGATGGCTACACCTTC
D: -; size: many; J: TRBJ1-5; V: TRBV12-5; CDR3: CASGLVSGNQPQHF; DNA: TGTGCTAGTGGTTTGGTCAGTGGCAATCAGCCCCAGCATTTT
D: TRBD2; size: -; J: TRBJ2-3; V: TRBV18; CDR3: CASSPLPSGGASDTQYF; DNA: TGTGCCAGCTCACCACTCCCTAGCGGGGGGGCCTCGGATACGCAGTATTTT
D: -; size: many; J: TRBJ1-2; V: TRBV7-9; CDR3: CASSSWTGNYGYTF; DNA: TGTGCCAGCAGCTCGTGGACGGGAAACTATGGCTACACCTTC
D: -; size: many; J: TRBJ2-7; V: TRBV7-8; CDR3: CASSFLHTGNYEQYF; DNA: TGTGCCAGCAGCTTCCTCCATACCGGGAACTACGAGCAGTACTTC
D: -; size: large; J: TRBJ1-1; V: TRBV7-8; CDR3: CASSPKMGGRDTEAFF; DNA: TGTGCCAGCAGCCCAAAAATGGGGGGGCGGGACACTGAAGCTTTCTTT
D: -; size: few; J: TRBJ1-2; V: TRBV6-1; CDR3: CASSEAWRNYGYTF; DNA: TGTGCCAGCAGTGAAGCGTGGCGGAACTATGGCTACACCTTC
D: -; size: many; J: TRBJ2-5; V: TRBV9; CDR3: CASSLTGTTKETQYF; DNA: TGTGCCAGCAGTCTAACGGGGACCACCAAAGAGACCCAGTACTTC
D: TRBD1; size: few; J: TRBJ2-1; V: TRBV19; CDR3: CAGDRGLAEQFF; DNA: TGTGCCGGGGACAGGGGGCTGGCTGAGCAGTTCTTC
D: -; size: many; J: TRBJ2-4; V: TRBV6-2/TRBV6-3; CDR3: CASSARGNIQYF; DNA: TGTGCCAGCAGTGCGAGAGGAAACATTCAGTACTTC
D: -; size: -; J: TRBJ2-7; V: TRBV20-1; CDR3: CSARGTYEQYF; DNA: TGCAGTGCTAGAGGGACCTACGAGCAGTACTTC
D: TRBD1; size: many; J: TRBJ2-6; V: TRBV7-3; CDR3: CASSLYGTGGSGANVLTF; DNA: TGTGCCAGCAGCTTATATGGGACAGGGGGGTCTGGGGCCAACGTCCTGACTTTC
D: -; size: -; J: TRBJ2-2; V: TRBV19; CDR3: CASRWRDGAGELFF; DNA: TGTGCCAGTAGATGGAGGGACGGTGCCGGGGAGCTGTTTTTT
D: -; size: few; J: TRBJ2-7; V: TRBV6-1; CDR3: CASSEGKFTLSYEQYF; DNA: TGTGCCAGCAGTGAAGGGAAGTTCACCTTGTCCTACGAGCAGTACTTC
D: -; size: many; J: TRBJ2-2; V: TRBV7-6; CDR3: CASSPRVVTGELFF; DNA: TGTGCCAGCAGCCCCCGGGTGGTCACCGGGGAGCTGTTTTTT
D: -; size: many; J: TRBJ2-1; V: TRBV29-1; CDR3: CSVDDSYNEQFF; DNA: TGCAGCGTTGACGACTCGTACAATGAGCAGTTCTTC
D: TRBD1; size: many; J: TRBJ2-4; V: TRBV12-3/TRBV12-4; CDR3: CASGYPGQGLYF; DNA: TGTGCCAGCGGATACCCGGGACAGGGTCTTTACTTC
D: TRBD2; size: many; J: TRBJ2-3; V: TRBV11-2; CDR3: CASSLGGAGGALTDTQYF; DNA: TGTGCCAGCAGCTTAGGGGGCGCGGGAGGAGCCCTCACAGATACGCAGTATTTT
D: TRBD1; size: -; J: TRBJ2-2; V: TRBV11-2; CDR3: CASSLLTGQGRTGELFF; DNA: TGTGCCAGCAGCTTACTCACGGGACAGGGAAGAACCGGGGAGCTGTTTTTT
D: TRBD2; size: many; J: TRBJ2-7; V: TRBV25-1; CDR3: CASSGPPGAGGSYEQYF; DNA: TGTGCCAGCAGTGGGCCCCCTGGGGCGGGAGGTTCCTACGAGCAGTACTTC